Listed below are T cell receptor beta chains from one sample, sequenced in a study of T-cell reconstitution after alpha-beta-depleted transplantation in children. TCRdb re-called the PCR reads with MiXCR, one entry per CDR3 protein. Of about 610,000 distinct CDR3 sequences listed, about 11% were seen once; the top ten hold 4%. The source material was PBMCs from the stem cell graft donor, sampled from the stem cell graft. The receptors come from a human donor who donated a stem cell graft to a child with acute myeloid leukemia. The conserved cysteine and the conserved F or W are not part of the CDR3 here.

TRBJ2-1,TRBV28,ASSSTPPGDEQF
TRBJ1-1,TRBV27,ASSRLGRNTEAF
TRBJ1-4,TRBV5-1,ASSFELFGEKLF
TRBJ2-7,TRBV28,ASSRPGTSSYEQY
TRBJ2-1,TRBV6-2/TRBV6-3,ASTQGSEQF
TRBJ1-4,TRBV7-2,ASSLLQGRDLF
TRBJ2-1,TRBV7-2,ASSLEGDYNEQF
TRBJ2-7,TRBV28,ASSGEGTRAYEQY
TRBJ1-2,TRBV28,AIQGGSNYGYT
TRBJ1-3,TRBV29-1,SVEDQGTAHRNTIY
TRBJ2-7,TRBV19,ASSHVVGTSYEQY
TRBJ2-7,TRBV7-9,ASSSKADRIGEQY
TRBJ1-2,TRBV6-2/TRBV6-3,ASSPARDEYGYT
TRBJ2-7,TRBV21-1,ASRPTQY
TRBJ2-7,TRBV24-1,ATSDPSYPLEQGVIYEQY
TRBJ2-1,TRBV9,ASSVDLAGSYNEQF
TRBJ2-7,TRBV5-5,ASSSPDIFSYEQY
TRBJ1-6,TRBV14,ASSLYGGSPLH
TRBJ1-5,TRBV20-1,SALWANRGGSNQPQH
TRBJ2-3,TRBV5-1,ASSLLGTTTDTQY
TRBJ2-6,TRBV4-3,ASSQDPPQASGANVLT
TRBJ2-3,TRBV11-3,ASSLDGTRIQDTQY
TRBJ2-5,TRBV6-2/TRBV6-3,ASGVGETQY
TRBJ1-2,TRBV12-3/TRBV12-4,ASREGQGTYGYT
TRBJ2-7,TRBV7-2,ASSRDSSSYEQY
TRBJ2-5,TRBV12-3/TRBV12-4,ASTLTNRVGETQY
TRBJ2-3,TRBV29-1,SVEVAAGTDTQY
TRBJ2-7,TRBV7-2,ASSSYGTSGSYEQY
TRBJ2-1,TRBV7-9,ASSVSYSRQGF
TRBJ2-3,TRBV20-1,SARDKSGRGMYTQY
TRBJ1-5,TRBV20-1,SARERKTGNQPQH
TRBJ2-1,TRBV9,ASSLVEGGEQF
TRBJ1-1,TRBV5-1,ASSSQGARTEAF
TRBJ1-3,TRBV9,ASSVYGSKVSGNTIY
TRBJ1-1,TRBV4-3,ASSQVKYTEAF
TRBJ1-1,TRBV20-1,SAGTGTTEAF
TRBJ2-2,TRBV11-2,ASSLSGKNTGELF
TRBJ2-6,TRBV11-1,ASSRRPTGGVSGANVLT
TRBJ2-5,TRBV7-2,ASSPLDAGRETQY
TRBJ2-1,TRBV15,ATGGGTHKNEQF
TRBJ2-1,TRBV20-1,SARDGTGANNEQF
TRBJ2-1,TRBV7-9,ASSPVLGRGHEQF
TRBJ2-2,TRBV4-3,ASSQRLGGGGGELF
TRBJ2-2,TRBV7-2,ASSSSGRTGELF
TRBJ1-2,TRBV12-3/TRBV12-4,ASTIRGGQGAFGYGYT
TRBJ2-2,TRBV6-5,ASSYTGGTGELF
TRBJ2-2,TRBV28,ASSSPGQRIPIGELF
TRBJ2-5,TRBV28,ASRDIGTGVFGTQY
TRBJ1-2,TRBV12-3/TRBV12-4,ASSFRDNYGYT
TRBJ2-7,TRBV12-3/TRBV12-4,ASSLSGSQYEQY
TRBJ2-5,TRBV11-2,ASSLTSGRAETQY
TRBJ1-3,TRBV7-9,ASSSTGLGSGNTIY
TRBJ1-2,TRBV29-1,SVDRGAGYGYT
TRBJ2-4,TRBV27,ASSSTLGGVHIQY
TRBJ2-3,TRBV7-2,ASSLLAGLNTDTQY
TRBJ1-1,TRBV15,ATSTLRNTEAF
TRBJ2-4,TRBV29-1,SVLWGKNIQY
TRBJ2-2,TRBV7-8,ASSFRQSDTGELF